This paragraph covers one T cell receptor beta chain sequence. Its antigen is as yet unknown. The germline V gene has CDR1 LGHDT and CDR2 YNNKEL (reference sequence). The CDR3 loop spans 18 amino acids. V gave up 0 bases and J gave up 0 bases, with 12 bases separating them. This entry is derived from a study of blood T cells in healthy people across ages. Combining a sample-barcoded 5' primer with a J-beta primer mix, a second PCR ran for roughly 7 to 11 cycles. TCRdb recomputed calls from the 5' RACE reads with MiXCR, one row per CDR3 protein. The sample holds just under 750,000 distinct CDR3 sequences, approximately 22% seen once. Study results and limitations: Age brought a roughly linear fall in TCR beta diversity measured per million T cells. Without sorted subsets, naive and antigen-experienced compartments could not be conclusively compared.

The chain links TRBV3-1 to TRBJ1-6; a possible D gene is TRBD1 (6 bases). Sequencing input: blood. This sequence originates from a man aged 70 or older in good health. The CDR3 nucleotides read TGTGCCAGCAGCCAAGATCGGGAAGGGGGCTCCTATAATTCACCCCTCCACTTT. Amino acids: CASSQDREGGSYNSPLHF.